One and the same sample provided the 19 T cell receptor beta chains below, sequenced in a study of cytomegalovirus exposure and HLA in healthy donors. Profiled with immunoSEQ multiplex PCR; TCRdb holds only in-frame clones, not every one. Of some 98,000 clones in the sample, approximately 84% were seen once. Source material: PBMCs. These receptors came from a man aged 18 to 30 in good health and CMV-seropositive.

J is TRBJ2-5 and V is TRBV2; TRBD1 agrees at 11 bases. Germline lookup yields CDR1 SNHLY and CDR2 FYNNEI. The CDR3 spans 13 residues. Losses at the gene ends were 6 bases for V and 7 bases for J; bases not matched to a gene: 4. CDR3 sequence: CASRGQGGWTQYF. The CDR3 nucleotides are TGTGCCAGCAGGGGACAGGGGGGTTGGACCCAGTACTTC.

The chain links TRBV6-5 to TRBJ1-4; D is uncertain. Germline V lookup: CDR1 MNHEY, CDR2 SVGAGI. The CDR3 runs to 11 residues. Trimming took 6 bases from V and 5 from J, leaving 4 bases between them. The CDR3 reads CASSKNEKLFF. CDR3 nucleotides: TGTGCCAGCAGCAAAAATGAAAAACTGTTTTTT.

This chain connects TRBV6-5 to TRBJ2-7; possible D gene TRBD1, 6 bases. The CDR3 totals 16 residues. CDR1 is MNHEY, CDR2 SVGAGI, per germline. With 4 bases removed from V and 0 bases from J, the gap between germline ends came to 16 bases. CDR3 nucleotide sequence: TGTGCCAGCAGTTCTAACAGGGTTGGGAGCTCCTACGAGCAGTACTTC. Protein sequence: CASSSNRVGSSYEQYF.

To note about this clone: Other DNA sequences in this specimen translate into the identical CDR3. The chain joins TRBV19 to TRBJ2-1, with 13 bases fitting TRBD2. The CDR3 is 15 residues long. J gave up 4 bases and V 5 bases, and 2 bases lay outside the gene matches. The germline V gene has CDR1 LNHDA and CDR2 SQIVND (reference sequence). The CDR3 protein is CASSRTSGSYNEQFF. CDR3 in DNA: TGTGCCAGTAGTCGGACTAGCGGGAGTTACAATGAGCAGTTCTTC.

The chain links TRBV5-6 to TRBJ1-3; no reliable D call. V was shortened by 4 bases and J by 0 bases, with 5 bases between the two germline ends. There are 13 residues in the CDR3. The V gene's germline CDR1 is SGHDT and CDR2 YYEEEE. The CDR3 DNA reads TGTGCCAGCAGCGAGGGCTCTGGAAACACCATATATTTT. This codes for CASSEGSGNTIYF. The entire variable domain, with the rest obtained from reference TRBV5-6 and TRBJ1-3, is as follows: DAGVTQSPTHLIKTRGQQVTLRCSPKSGHDTVSWYQQALGQGPQFIFQYYEEEERQRGNFPDRFSGHQFPNYSSELNVNALLLGDSALYLCASSEGSGNTIYFGEGSWLTVV.

This clone was counted a single time. The rearrangement joins TRBV29-1 to TRBJ1-5; 11 bases match TRBD1. CDR3 length: 15 amino acids. The germline V gene has CDR1 SQVTM and CDR2 ANQGSEA. The V and J ends lost 4 bases and 5 bases, in that order; junction bases with no gene match: 7. The CDR3 is CSVAPGQGDHQPQHF. CDR3 sequence (DNA): TGCAGCGTTGCACCGGGACAGGGGGATCATCAGCCCCAGCATTTT.

V usage is TRBV4-1 and J usage is TRBJ1-5; 7 bases agree with TRBD1. Unmatched junction bases numbered 12, after V lost 0 bases and J lost 7 bases. The CDR3 covers 17 residues. Looked up from germline, CDR1 is MGHRA and CDR2 is YSYEKL. The CDR3 coding sequence is TGCGCCAGCAGCCAAGATGATTTTTGGAGGGGGCAACAGCCCCAGCATTTT. It specifies CASSQDDFWRGQQPQHF.

Of note for this clone: Within the sample, other DNA sequences also encode this same CDR3. This chain joins TRBV7-3 and TRBJ2-2; D is unclear. The CDR3 contains 13 residues. V lost 5 bases and J lost 1, with 5 bases in between. The germline CDR1 and CDR2 sequences are SGHTA and FQGTGA. CDR3 in DNA: TGTGCCAGCAGCCCCCGGAACACCGGGGAGCTGTTTTTT. Translated, it gives CASSPRNTGELFF.

The V gene is TRBV5-6, the J gene TRBJ2-3, with D uncertain. This CDR3 is built from 15 residues. Germline CDR1 SGHDT, CDR2 YYEEEE. The V end lost 0 bases, the J end lost 0 bases, and 8 bases lay between the germline ends. CDR3 DNA: TGTGCCAGCAGCTTGGGACACCCTAGCACAGATACGCAGTATTTT. It translates to CASSLGHPSTDTQYF.

This chain connects TRBV6-1 to TRBJ2-4; 10 nucleotides match TRBD1. The J segment lost 8 bases and the V segment lost 6 bases, leaving 7 bases of the junction unmatched. The CDR3 has 14 residues. Germline CDR1 and CDR2: MNHNS and SASEGT. The CDR3 is CASSGRTGGDIQYF. The CDR3 bases are TGTGCCAGCAGCGGCCGGACAGGGGGAGACATTCAGTACTTC.

The genes are TRBV5-1 and TRBJ1-2; D perhaps matches TRBD1 (6 bases). The length of the CDR3 is 14 residues. V lost 5 bases, J lost 8 bases, and 19 bases lay in between. Germline V gene data show CDR1 as SGHRS and CDR2 as YFSETQ. This chain's CDR3 is CASSATTGSDGYTF. The CDR3 DNA is TGCGCCAGCAGTGCTACCACAGGGTCGGACGGCTACACCTTC.

The chain is built from TRBV6-5 and TRBJ1-2; 9 bases match TRBD1. V dropped 7 bases and J dropped 7; count of bases not matched to a gene: 10. CDR1 is MNHEY, CDR2 SVGAGI, per germline. The CDR3 runs to 14 residues. This chain's CDR3 is CASNEQGALGGYTF. CDR3 DNA sequence: TGTGCCAGCAACGAACAGGGGGCTTTGGGTGGCTACACCTTC.

The chain is built from TRBV5-4 and TRBJ2-5, with 8 nucleotides matching TRBD2. Looked up from germline, CDR1 is SGHNT and CDR2 is YYREEE (reference sequence). Trimming cost V 3 bases and J 2 bases; bases outside gene matches: 12. The CDR3 extends over 17 amino acids. Here the CDR3 DNA reads TGTGCCAGCAGCTCAGGCTTTAGCGGGGCCTCACAAGAGACCCAGTACTTC. Protein product: CASSSGFSGASQETQYF.

The gene calls are TRBV4-1 and TRBJ2-1; D possibly corresponds to TRBD2 (5 bases). The CDR3 has 14 residues. With 2 bases removed from V and 9 bases from J, the gap between germline ends came to 14 bases. The germline V gene encodes CDR1 MGHRA and CDR2 YSYEKL. CDR3 DNA: TGCGCCAGCAGCCAAACGGGATCTAGTATTGAGCAGTTCTTC. It yields the protein CASSQTGSSIEQFF.

V is TRBV5-1 and J is TRBJ2-1, with D possibly being TRBD1 (6 bases). The CDR3 contains 14 residues. V shed 7 bases and J shed 5 bases, with 16 bases lying between them. Germline CDR1 is SGHRS and CDR2 is YFSETQ. For the CDR3, the DNA is TGCGCCAGCTTGATAGGACCAGGGGACAATGAGCAGTTCTTC. It is translated as CASLIGPGDNEQFF. Drawing the rest from reference TRBV5-1 and TRBJ2-1, the complete variable domain is KAGVTQTPRYLIKTRGQQVTLSCSPISGHRSVSWYQQTPGQGLQFLFEYFSETQRNKGNFPGRFSGRQFSNSRSEMNVSTLELGDSALYLCASLIGPGDNEQFFGPGTRLTVL.

This clone appeared once. The rearrangement uses TRBV4-3 and TRBJ2-1; D is possibly TRBD2 (6 bases). The V end lost 0 bases, the J end lost 5 bases, and 20 bases lay between the germline ends. The CDR3 loop spans 18 amino acids. Looked up from germline, CDR1 is LGHNA and CDR2 is YSLEER. For the CDR3, the DNA is TGCGCCAGCAGCCAAGACCCAAGGGCGGGGCCATGGGACAATGAGCAGTTCTTC. Its translation: CASSQDPRAGPWDNEQFF.

V is TRBV7-2 and J is TRBJ1-4; D not resolved. The CDR3 has 13 amino acids. Germline V lookup: CDR1 SGHTA, CDR2 FQGNSA. The V gene lost 4 bases and the J gene lost 3 bases, with 6 bases spanning the gap. The CDR3 bases are TGTGCCAGCAGCTATTATGCTAATGAAAAACTGTTTTTT. This sequence encodes CASSYYANEKLFF.

CDR3 protein: CASSIDSLGTQYF. The CDR3 DNA is TGTGCCAGCAGCATTGACAGTTTGGGGACCCAGTACTTC. The rearrangement uses TRBV7-6 and TRBJ2-5; maybe TRBD1 (5 bases). Germline loops: CDR1 SGHVS, CDR2 FNYEAQ. Trimming took 5 bases from V and 7 from J, leaving 14 bases between them. The CDR3 contains 13 residues.

The chain couples TRBV19 to TRBJ1-1; D unresolved. Germline values: CDR1 LNHDA, CDR2 SQIVND (reference sequence). The CDR3 length is 14 residues. Trimming took 3 bases from V and 10 from J, leaving 18 bases between them. CDR3 region: CASSMGRQKMIAFF. The CDR3 nucleotides are TGTGCCAGTAGTATGGGGAGGCAGAAGATGATAGCTTTCTTT.